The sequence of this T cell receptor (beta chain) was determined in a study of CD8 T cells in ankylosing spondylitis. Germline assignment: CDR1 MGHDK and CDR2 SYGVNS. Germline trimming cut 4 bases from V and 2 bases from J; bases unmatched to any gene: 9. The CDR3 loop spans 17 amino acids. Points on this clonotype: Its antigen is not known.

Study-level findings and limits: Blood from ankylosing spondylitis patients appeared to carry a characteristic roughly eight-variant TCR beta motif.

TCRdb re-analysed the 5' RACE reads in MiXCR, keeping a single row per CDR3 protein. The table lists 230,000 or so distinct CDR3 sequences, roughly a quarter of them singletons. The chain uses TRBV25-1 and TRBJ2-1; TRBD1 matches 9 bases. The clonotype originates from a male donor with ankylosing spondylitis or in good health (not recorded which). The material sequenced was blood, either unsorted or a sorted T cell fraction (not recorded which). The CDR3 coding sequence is TGTGCCAGCAGTGGTCCACCCGGGACAGGGACCTACAATGAGCAGTTCTTC. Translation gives CASSGPPGTGTYNEQFF.